The 12 T cell receptor beta chains given below trace back to one sample, sequenced in a study of blood T cell repertoires in COVID-19. TCRdb's table, derived via immunoSEQ multiplex PCR, lists solely in-frame clones and lacks some. The repertoire consists of around 18,000 clones, with under 85% occurring once and the leading ten covering roughly 17%. The source material was peripheral blood. These receptors came from a man aged 70-80 years with COVID-19, enrolled during active disease.

CDR3 nucleotide sequence: TGTGCCAGCAGCCAAGCTAGGACAGGGGGGAGAGATACGCAGTATTTT. It specifies CASSQARTGGRDTQYF. V and J are TRBV3-1 (or the pseudogene TRBV3-2) and TRBJ2-3, with 10 bases fitting TRBD1. The CDR3 has 16 residues. Germline values: CDR1 LGHDT, CDR2 YNNKEL (reference sequence). The J segment lost 5 bases and the V segment lost 1 base, leaving 6 bases of the junction unmatched.

This chain uses TRBV6-5 with TRBJ1-2, with TRBD1 matching 9 bases. From germline, CDR1 is MNHEY and CDR2 SVGAGI. The CDR3 has 15 amino acids. The ends lost 5 bases at V and 2 bases at J; junction bases unmatched: 6. The CDR3 nucleotides are TGTGCCAGCAGTCCAGCGGACAGGGGAAACTATGGCTACACCTTC. It codes for CASSPADRGNYGYTF.

This rearrangement joins TRBV11-2 to TRBJ1-5; D is perhaps TRBD1 (5 bases). V shed 4 bases and J shed 6 bases, with 16 bases lying between them. CDR3 length: 15 amino acids. From germline, CDR1 is SGHAT and CDR2 FQNNGV. DNA of the CDR3: TGTGCCAGCAGCTACAACGCGGGGGAAGGTCAGCCCCAGCATTTT. Its translation is CASSYNAGEGQPQHF.

The rearrangement links TRBV7-9 to TRBJ2-7; D is perhaps TRBD2 (7 bases). This CDR3 contains 15 residues. Deletions cut 1 base from V and 3 bases from J, with 13 bases between. In germline, CDR1 is SEHNR, CDR2 FQNEAQ (reference sequence). Written as DNA, the CDR3 is TGTGCCAGCAGCTTAGTCGGGGGGCGTAACTACGAGCAGTACTTC. Translated: CASSLVGGRNYEQYF.

The V and J genes are TRBV6-4 and TRBJ2-7, with TRBD1 identical over 8 bases. After removal of 3 bases from V and 4 bases from J, the junction contained 8 bases not matched to a gene. This CDR3 region has 15 residues. From germline, CDR1 is MRHNA and CDR2 SNTAGT. In nucleotides, the CDR3 is TGTGCCAGCAGTGAATCTGGCAGGGGGCCTTACGAGCAGTACTTC. It encodes CASSESGRGPYEQYF.

CDR3 sequence: CASRRTYSTDTQYF. Here the CDR3 DNA reads TGTGCCAGCAGGAGGACATATAGCACAGATACGCAGTATTTT. The chain recombines TRBV6-5 with TRBJ2-3; TRBD1 is a possible D gene (5 bases). V lost 6 bases to trimming and J lost 0 bases, with 10 bases between them. The CDR3 loop spans 14 amino acids. Germline V gene sequence: CDR1 MNHEY, CDR2 SVGAGI.

This clone showed up just once. CDR3 in DNA: TGTGCCAGCAGCTTCCACGGACAGGGCGGGGAGCTGTTTTTT. Protein: CASSFHGQGGELFF. The rearrangement links TRBV7-3 to TRBJ2-2, with TRBD1 matching 8 bases. V dropped 3 bases and J dropped 7; count of bases not matched to a gene: 4. The length of the CDR3 is 14 residues. Germline CDR1 reads SGHTA; CDR2 reads FQGTGA.

This clone was counted only a few times. The chain uses TRBV27 and TRBJ1-5, with a possible D match to TRBD1 (5 bases). Germline values: CDR1 MNHEY, CDR2 SMNVEV (reference sequence). Between the trimmed V and J ends, which lost 3 bases and 6 bases, there was a span of 15 bases. The CDR3 runs 15 residues. This CDR3 reads CASSFGGGVGQPQHF. The CDR3 coding sequence is TGTGCCAGCAGTTTTGGCGGGGGAGTAGGTCAGCCCCAGCATTTT.

V usage is TRBV7-9 and J usage is TRBJ2-1; D remains ambiguous. Germline CDR1 reads SEHNR; CDR2 reads FQNEAQ (reference sequence). The CDR3 sequence is 12 residues long. V lost 1 base, J lost 6 bases, and 4 bases lay in between. The CDR3 reads CASSLVLNEQFF. The CDR3, as DNA: TGTGCCAGCAGCTTAGTACTCAATGAGCAGTTCTTC.

The gene calls are TRBV3-1 (or the pseudogene TRBV3-2) and TRBJ1-5; tentative D call: TRBD1 (5 bases). Trimming took 1 base from V and 8 from J, leaving 15 bases between them. Germline V lookup: CDR1 LGHDT, CDR2 YNNKEL (reference sequence). The CDR3 has 15 residues. The DNA of the CDR3 is TGTGCCAGCAGCCAAGGGAACAGGCCTGCGGAGCCCCAGCATTTT. This codes for CASSQGNRPAEPQHF.

V is TRBV6-5 and J is TRBJ1-1; maybe TRBD1 (6 bases). Germline V lookup: CDR1 MNHEY, CDR2 SVGAGI. The CDR3 runs 14 residues. V lost 0 bases and J 7 bases, leaving 12 bases between the germline ends. CDR3 in amino acids: CASSYSHRANEAFF. Written as DNA, the CDR3 is TGTGCCAGCAGTTACTCCCACAGGGCCAATGAAGCTTTCTTT.

This chain joins TRBV9 and TRBJ2-7, with 8 bases that match TRBD1. V shed 4 bases and J 0 bases; nucleotides not matched to a gene: 6. The CDR3 is made up of 15 amino acids. CDR1 SGDLS and CDR2 YYNGEE come from the germline V gene. CDR3 sequence reads: CASSYRTGGSYEQYF. In nucleotides, the CDR3 is TGTGCCAGCAGCTATCGTACAGGGGGCTCCTACGAGCAGTACTTC. Full variable domain (remainder filled in from reference TRBV9 and TRBJ2-7): DSGVTQTPKHLITATGQRVTLRCSPRSGDLSVYWYQQSLDQGLQFLIQYYNGEERAKGNILERFSAQQFPDLHSELNLSSLELGDSALYFCASSYRTGGSYEQYFGPGTRLTVT.